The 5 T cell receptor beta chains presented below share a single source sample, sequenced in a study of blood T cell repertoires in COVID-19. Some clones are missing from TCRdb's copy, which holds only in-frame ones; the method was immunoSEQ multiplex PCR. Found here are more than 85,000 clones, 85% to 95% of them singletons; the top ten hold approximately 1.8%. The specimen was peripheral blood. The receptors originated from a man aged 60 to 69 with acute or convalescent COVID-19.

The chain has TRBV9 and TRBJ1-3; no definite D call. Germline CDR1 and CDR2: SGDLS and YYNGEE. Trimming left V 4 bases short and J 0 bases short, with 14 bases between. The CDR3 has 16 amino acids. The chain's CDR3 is CASSLESGISGNTIYF. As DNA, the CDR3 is TGTGCCAGCAGCCTAGAATCCGGGATCTCTGGAAACACCATATATTTT.

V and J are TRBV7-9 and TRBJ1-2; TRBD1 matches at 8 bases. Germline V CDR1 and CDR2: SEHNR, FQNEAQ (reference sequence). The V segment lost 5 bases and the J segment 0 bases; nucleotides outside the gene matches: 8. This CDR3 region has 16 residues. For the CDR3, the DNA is TGTGCCAGCAGCCCCAGTGGACAGGGACCTAACTATGGCTACACCTTC. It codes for CASSPSGQGPNYGYTF.

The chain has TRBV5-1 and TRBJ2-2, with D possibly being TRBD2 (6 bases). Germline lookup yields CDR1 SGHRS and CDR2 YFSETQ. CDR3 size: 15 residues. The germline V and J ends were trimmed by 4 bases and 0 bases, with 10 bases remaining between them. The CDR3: CASSPGLANTGELFF. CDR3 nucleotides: TGCGCCAGCAGCCCGGGACTTGCGAACACCGGGGAGCTGTTTTTT.

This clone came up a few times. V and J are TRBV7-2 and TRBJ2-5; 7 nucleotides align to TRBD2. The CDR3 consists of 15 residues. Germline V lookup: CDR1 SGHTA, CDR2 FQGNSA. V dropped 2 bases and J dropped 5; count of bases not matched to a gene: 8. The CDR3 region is CASSLYRGEWETQYF. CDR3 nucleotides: TGTGCCAGCAGCTTATACCGGGGGGAATGGGAGACCCAGTACTTC.

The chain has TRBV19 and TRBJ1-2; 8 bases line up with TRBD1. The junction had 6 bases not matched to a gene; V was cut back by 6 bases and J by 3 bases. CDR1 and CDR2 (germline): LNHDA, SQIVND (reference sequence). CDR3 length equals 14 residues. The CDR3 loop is CASRPGQDYYGYTF. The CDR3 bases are TGTGCCAGTAGGCCGGGACAGGATTACTATGGCTACACCTTC.